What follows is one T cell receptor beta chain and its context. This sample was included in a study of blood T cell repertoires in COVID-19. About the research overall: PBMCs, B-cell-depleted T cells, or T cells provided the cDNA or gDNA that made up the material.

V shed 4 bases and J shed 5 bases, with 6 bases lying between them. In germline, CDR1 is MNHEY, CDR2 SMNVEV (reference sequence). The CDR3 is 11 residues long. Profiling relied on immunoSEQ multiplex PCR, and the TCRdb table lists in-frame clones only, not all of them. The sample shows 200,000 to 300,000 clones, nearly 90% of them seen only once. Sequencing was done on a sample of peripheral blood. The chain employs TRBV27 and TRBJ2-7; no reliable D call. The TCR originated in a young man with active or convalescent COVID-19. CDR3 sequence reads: CASSSRDEQYF. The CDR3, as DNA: TGTGCCAGCAGTTCTAGAGACGAGCAGTACTTC.